The 18 T cell receptor beta chains presented below share a single source sample, sequenced in a study of blood T cell repertoires in COVID-19. TCRdb keeps only in-frame clones here, not all; method: immunoSEQ multiplex PCR. The data contain some 99,000 clones, more than 70% of them singletons. The sample comprised peripheral blood. The source of these receptors is a man between 65 and 79 years old with acute or convalescent COVID-19.

The chain uses TRBV3-1 (or the pseudogene TRBV3-2) and TRBJ1-6, with D unclear. Germline lookup yields CDR1 LGHDT and CDR2 YNNKEL (reference sequence). The CDR3 has 14 amino acids. The V gene lost 4 bases and the J gene lost 7 bases, with 11 bases spanning the gap. The CDR3 DNA reads as TGTGCCAGCAGCCCTTTCGGGGAGAATTCACCCCTCCACTTT. It translates to CASSPFGENSPLHF.

The rearrangement uses TRBV5-6 and TRBJ2-3; D possibly corresponds to TRBD2 (5 bases). This CDR3 comprises 15 residues. Trimming took off 0 bases at V and 1 base at J, with 9 bases between the two ends. CDR1 and CDR2 (germline): SGHDT, YYEEEE. The CDR3 here is CASSLEVGGTDTQYF. The CDR3 DNA is TGTGCCAGCAGCTTGGAGGTGGGAGGCACAGATACGCAGTATTTT.

The rearrangement links TRBV7-2 to TRBJ2-1; the D gene is possibly TRBD1 (7 bases). The CDR3 has 18 amino acids. Per the germline V gene, CDR1 is SGHTA and CDR2 is FQGNSA. V lost 0 bases and J lost 4, with 19 bases in between. CDR3 nucleotide sequence: TGTGCCAGCAGCTTAGCGTTCTCCAGGGGGGCAAGGTACAATGAGCAGTTCTTC. It encodes CASSLAFSRGARYNEQFF.

The chain joins TRBV28 to TRBJ2-5, with D perhaps matching TRBD2 (6 bases). Trimming stripped 6 bases from V and 2 bases from J, with 13 bases between. This CDR3 is built from 14 residues. Germline CDR1 is MDHEN and CDR2 is SYDVKM. The CDR3: CASRTLAPQETQYF. Written as DNA, the CDR3 is TGTGCCAGCAGAACACTAGCTCCGCAAGAGACCCAGTACTTC.

The CDR3 nucleotides read TGTGCCACCAGCCCCGCCGGGACAGGGTACCCCCAGCATTTT. This gives the protein CATSPAGTGYPQHF. The chain recombines TRBV15 with TRBJ1-5; 9 nucleotides align to TRBD1. Germline CDR1 LNHNV, CDR2 YYDKDF (reference sequence). The junction had 9 bases not matched to a gene; V was cut back by 5 bases and J by 10 bases. The CDR3 extends over 14 amino acids. Complete variable domain (other parts from reference TRBV15 and TRBJ1-5): DAMVIQNPRYQVTQFGKPVTLSCSQTLNHNVMYWYQQKSSQAPKLLFHYYDKDFNNEADTPDNFQSRRPNTSFCFLDIRSPGLGDTAMYLCATSPAGTGYPQHFGDGTRLSIL.

The V and J genes are TRBV3-1 (or the pseudogene TRBV3-2) and TRBJ1-5, with TRBD1 matching over 9 bases. The CDR3 totals 14 residues. With 3 bases clipped from V and 5 bases from J, the junction kept 2 bases outside the gene matches. From germline, CDR1 is LGHDT and CDR2 YNNKEL (reference sequence). The CDR3 coding sequence is TGTGCCAGCAGCCAGACAGGGGGTCATCAGCCCCAGCATTTT. Protein sequence: CASSQTGGHQPQHF.

V gene TRBV7-2 combines with J gene TRBJ1-5; D gene ambiguous. This CDR3 spans 14 amino acids. Trimming left V 5 bases short and J 4 bases short, with 12 bases between. Germline-derived CDR1 and CDR2 are SGHTA and FQGNSA. The DNA for the CDR3 is TGTGCCAGCAGCGCAGACGGACTAAATCAGCCCCAGCATTTT. Protein sequence: CASSADGLNQPQHF.

This chain joins TRBV4-2 and TRBJ1-1; the match to TRBD1 covers 9 bases. The CDR3 is 17 amino acids. The germline V gene has CDR1 LGHNA and CDR2 YNFKEQ. V gave up 0 bases and J gave up 4 bases; unmatched junction bases: 9. The CDR3 sequence: CASSQDQRTGASTEAFF. The CDR3 DNA reads as TGTGCCAGCAGCCAAGATCAGCGGACAGGGGCGAGCACTGAAGCTTTCTTT.

The chain joins TRBV28 to TRBJ2-7; perhaps TRBD2 as D (5 bases). CDR3 length equals 13 residues. From germline, CDR1 is MDHEN and CDR2 SYDVKM. V was trimmed by 5 bases and J by 1 base, leaving 9 bases between them. CDR3 nucleotides: TGTGCCAGCAGTACCGGGGTTTCCTACGAGCAGTACTTC. Translating gives CASSTGVSYEQYF. Supplemented by reference TRBV28 and TRBJ2-7, the full variable domain reads DVKVTQSSRYLVKRTGEKVFLECVQDMDHENMFWYRQDPGLGLRLIYFSYDVKMKEKGDIPEGYSVSREKKERFSLILESASTNQTSMYLCASSTGVSYEQYFGPGTRLTVT.

The V call is TRBV7-9, the J call TRBJ1-2; the match to TRBD1 covers 7 bases. This CDR3 spans 14 amino acids. V shed 5 bases, J shed 2 bases, and the junction held 5 bases outside the gene matches. CDR1 and CDR2 (germline): SEHNR, FQNEAQ (reference sequence). The CDR3 region has the DNA TGTGCCAGCAGCATAGGACAGGCCAACTATGGCTACACCTTC. It specifies CASSIGQANYGYTF.

This clone has only a few counts. The V gene is TRBV4-1, the J gene TRBJ2-3; TRBD2 matches 9 bases. The length of the CDR3 is 17 residues. With V trimmed by 1 base and J by 6 bases, 11 bases remained unmatched. Germline V gene lookup returns CDR1 MGHRA and CDR2 YSYEKL. In nucleotides, the CDR3 is TGCGCCAGCAGCCAAGGGACTACTAGCGGGTGGGGGGATACGCAGTATTTT. This gives the protein CASSQGTTSGWGDTQYF.

The chain joins TRBV4-2 to TRBJ2-1, with 7 nucleotides matching TRBD2. CDR1 LGHNA and CDR2 YNFKEQ come from the germline V gene. J was trimmed by 7 bases and V by 6 bases; bases with no gene match: 18. The CDR3 spans 17 residues. The CDR3 region is CASRPLLARNPRNEQFF. DNA of the CDR3: TGTGCCAGCAGACCATTACTAGCGAGAAACCCTCGGAATGAGCAGTTCTTC.

DNA of the CDR3: TGCGCCAGCAGCACGGGACAGGATGGTCCGTACTTC. This sequence encodes CASSTGQDGPYF. The rearrangement joins TRBV5-1 to TRBJ2-7; 8 nucleotides line up with TRBD1. This CDR3 is built from 12 residues. V lost 4 bases to trimming and J lost 12 bases; unmatched junction nucleotides: 9. Germline-derived CDR1 and CDR2 are SGHRS and YFSETQ.

The chain uses TRBV7-2 and TRBJ2-5; 7 bases are a match to TRBD1. Germline CDR1 SGHTA, CDR2 FQGNSA. V shed 4 bases, J shed 4 bases, and the junction held 3 bases outside the gene matches. This CDR3 has 13 residues. The DNA of the CDR3 is TGTGCCAGCAGCTCTTCAGGGGGAGAGACCCAGTACTTC. Translated, it gives CASSSSGGETQYF.

V and J are TRBV28 and TRBJ2-7; 16 bases align to TRBD2. Germline V CDR1 and CDR2: MDHEN, SYDVKM. V trimming: 5 bases; J trimming: 4 bases; junction bases outside the gene matches: 5. The CDR3 extends over 16 amino acids. The CDR3 loop reads CASSPPGLAGGYEQYF. The CDR3 region has the DNA TGTGCCAGCAGTCCACCGGGACTAGCGGGAGGGTACGAGCAGTACTTC.

This clone was picked up one time. In nucleotides, the CDR3 is TGTGCCAGCAGCCAAGATATTTTGAGCGCCGGGGAGCTGTTTTTT. This encodes CASSQDILSAGELFF. This chain links TRBV4-2 with TRBJ2-2, with D unclear. Deletions cut 0 bases from V and 6 bases from J, with 11 bases between. There are 15 residues in the CDR3. CDR1 is LGHNA and CDR2 is YNFKEQ in the germline V gene.

The genes are TRBV7-8 and TRBJ2-7; 8 bases match TRBD2. V gave up 1 base and J gave up 4 bases; unmatched junction bases: 15. CDR3 length: 18 residues. The germline V gene encodes CDR1 SGHVS and CDR2 FQNEAQ. The CDR3 region is CASSLDLSDWVAGYEQYF. In DNA form, the CDR3 reads TGTGCCAGCAGCTTAGATTTATCGGACTGGGTAGCGGGGTACGAGCAGTACTTC.

V usage is TRBV28 and J usage is TRBJ2-3; TRBD2 aligns across 13 bases. J was trimmed by 5 bases and V by 6 bases; bases with no gene match: 5. The germline CDR1 and CDR2 sequences are MDHEN and SYDVKM. The CDR3 extends over 15 amino acids. CDR3 coding DNA: TGTGCCAGCAGACTACTAGCGGGAGGGCAAGATACGCAGTATTTT. This codes for CASRLLAGGQDTQYF.